The present T cell receptor beta chain was sequenced within a study of cytomegalovirus exposure and HLA in healthy donors. Study-level findings and limits: A missense DCLRE1C variant was associated with V- and J-gene trimming of TCR beta chains in a later analysis, and an independent cohort replicated the association. Upon later analysis, HLA-associated TCR beta chains proved more clonally expanded than other, equally common chains. The authors reported that TCR beta sequences could predict HLA-A and HLA-B alleles. These predictions were accurate for most subjects in the first cohort. Sequencing depth roughly uniform across donors was assumed in presence/absence analyses.

Primers for the PCR totalled 60 Vbeta and 13 Jbeta. Sequencing used immunoSEQ multiplex PCR; TCRdb keeps in-frame clones, though not all of them. The sample contains some 140,000 clones, roughly 80% of which appear only once. CDR3 size: 16 residues. Germline trimming cut 0 bases from V and 0 bases from J; bases unmatched to any gene: 3. Germline lookup yields CDR1 SGHRS and CDR2 YFSETQ. Remarks on this clone: Its specificity is unknown.

The clonotype originates from a man aged 40-49 years in good health and CMV-seronegative. V is TRBV5-1 and J is TRBJ1-5; 7 bases are shared with TRBD1. Material for sequencing was PBMCs. Here the CDR3 DNA reads TGCGCCAGCAGCTTGGGGACAGGTTATAGCAATCAGCCCCAGCATTTT. Its translation: CASSLGTGYSNQPQHF. The variable domain in full, completed from reference TRBV5-1 and TRBJ1-5, reads KAGVTQTPRYLIKTRGQQVTLSCSPISGHRSVSWYQQTPGQGLQFLFEYFSETQRNKGNFPGRFSGRQFSNSRSEMNVSTLELGDSALYLCASSLGTGYSNQPQHFGDGTRLSIL.